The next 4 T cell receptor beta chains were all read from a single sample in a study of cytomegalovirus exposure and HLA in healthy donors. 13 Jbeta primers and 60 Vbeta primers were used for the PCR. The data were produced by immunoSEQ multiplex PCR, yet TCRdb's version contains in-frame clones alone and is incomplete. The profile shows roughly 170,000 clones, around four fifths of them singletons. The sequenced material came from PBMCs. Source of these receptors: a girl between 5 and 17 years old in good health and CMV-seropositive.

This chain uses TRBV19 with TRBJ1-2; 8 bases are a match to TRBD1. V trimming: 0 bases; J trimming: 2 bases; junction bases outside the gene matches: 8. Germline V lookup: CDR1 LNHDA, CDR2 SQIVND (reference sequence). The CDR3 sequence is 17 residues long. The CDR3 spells CASSIDLSRGRNYGYTF. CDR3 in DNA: TGTGCCAGTAGTATAGACCTGAGCAGGGGGCGCAACTATGGCTACACCTTC.

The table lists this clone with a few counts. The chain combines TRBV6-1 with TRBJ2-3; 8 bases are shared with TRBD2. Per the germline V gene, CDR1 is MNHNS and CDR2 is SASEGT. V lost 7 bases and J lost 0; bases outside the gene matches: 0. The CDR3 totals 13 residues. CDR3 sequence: CASKRGSTDTQYF. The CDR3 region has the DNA TGTGCCAGCAAGCGGGGGAGCACAGATACGCAGTATTTT.

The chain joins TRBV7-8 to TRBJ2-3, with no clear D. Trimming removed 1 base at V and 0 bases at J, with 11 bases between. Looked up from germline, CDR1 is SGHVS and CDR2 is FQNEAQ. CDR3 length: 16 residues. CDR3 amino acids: CASSLVRLASTDTQYF. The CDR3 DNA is TGTGCCAGCAGCTTAGTACGGTTAGCTAGCACAGATACGCAGTATTTT.

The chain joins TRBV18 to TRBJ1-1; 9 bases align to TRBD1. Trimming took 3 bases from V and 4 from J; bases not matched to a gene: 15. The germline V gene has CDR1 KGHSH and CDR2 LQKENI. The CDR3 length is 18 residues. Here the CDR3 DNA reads TGTGCCAGCTCACCCCTACCCTGGGGACAGGGAACGGGCACTGAAGCTTTCTTT. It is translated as CASSPLPWGQGTGTEAFF.